Below, one TCR beta chain is given with its context. Its target is not known. TCR beta CDR3 sequences were amplified from RNA transcripts. The TCR CDR3 first-round RT-PCR relied on the HTBI primer set. TCRdb recomputed calls from the multiplex PCR reads with MiXCR, one row per CDR3 protein. Among about 600,000 distinct CDR3 sequences listed, around 15% were seen once. This sample stems from a study of T cells in Graves' hyperthyroidism and ophthalmopathy. In the study overall: Pretreatment peripheral blood was obtained at initial diagnosis.

Overall study findings and caveats: Ophthalmopathy was separated from stable hyperthyroidism by a 13 V-J model.

The length of the CDR3 is 14 residues. Trimming took 2 bases from V and 5 from J, leaving 14 bases between them. CDR1 SGHRS and CDR2 YFSETQ come from the germline V gene. The chain couples TRBV5-1 to TRBJ2-7; D not resolved. Sequenced material: blood. This TCR was sampled from a woman between 40 and 55 years old with Graves' ophthalmopathy. CDR3: CASSLFGFEDEQYF. The CDR3 region has the DNA TGCGCCAGCAGCTTATTTGGGTTTGAGGACGAGCAGTACTTC. Together with reference TRBV5-1 and TRBJ2-7, the CDR3 gives the full variable domain: KAGVTQTPRYLIKTRGQQVTLSCSPISGHRSVSWYQQTPGQGLQFLFEYFSETQRNKGNFPGRFSGRQFSNSRSEMNVSTLELGDSALYLCASSLFGFEDEQYFGPGTRLTVT.